This T cell receptor (beta chain) was recorded in a study of early T cells in non-severe SARS-CoV-2 infection. Trimming removed 1 base from V and 15 bases from J, with 10 bases in between. Germline loops: CDR1 SEHNR, CDR2 FQNEAQ (reference sequence). The CDR3 spans 11 residues. TCRdb re-called the 5' RACE reads with MiXCR, one entry per CDR3 protein. The profile shows more than 65,000 distinct CDR3 sequences, roughly 13% of them singletons. The chain employs TRBV7-9 and TRBJ2-1; D is perhaps TRBD1 (6 bases). Material: whole blood. The clonotype originates from an adult who was a healthcare worker with PCR-confirmed SARS-CoV-2 infection or an uninfected control (not recorded which). DNA of the CDR3: TGTGCCAGCAGCTTAGGTACAGGGTTGTTCTTC. Protein product: CASSLGTGLFF.